This T cell receptor (beta chain) originates from a study of blood T cell repertoires in COVID-19. About the research overall: COVID-19 samples, acute and convalescent, were from the United States, Italy and Spain. Sources were T cells, B-cell-depleted T cells, or PBMCs; the material itself was cDNA or gDNA.

As processed by the authors: Reference gene primer amplification yielded estimated nucleated cell counts. The protocol was immunoSEQ multiplex PCR, while the TCRdb copy is restricted to in-frame clones and leaves out a portion. The V and J calls and the clone size are those of that table, but D and trimming were determined from the DNA. The table shows some 460,000 clones, with about 89% occurring only once. V dropped 4 bases and J dropped 0 bases, with 9 bases sitting between them. Germline CDR1 KGHSH, CDR2 LQKENI. The CDR3 has 15 residues. This receptor was obtained from a woman in her twenties or thirties with acute or convalescent COVID-19. The V call is TRBV18, the J call TRBJ2-2, with D tentatively TRBD1 (5 bases). The source material was peripheral blood. For the CDR3, the DNA is TGTGCCAGCTCACGAAGGACACCGAACACCGGGGAGCTGTTTTTT. Its protein is CASSRRTPNTGELFF.